This is a list of T cell receptor beta chains from one sample in a study of blood T cell repertoires in COVID-19. The data were produced by immunoSEQ multiplex PCR, yet TCRdb's version contains in-frame clones alone and is incomplete. The repertoire includes over 90,000 clones, around 87% of them detected once, and approximately 18% sits in the top ten. The sequenced sample consisted of peripheral blood. All receptors come from a human donor in a cohort sampled during active COVID-19. The CDR3 runs from the conserved cysteine through the conserved F or W. A D gene is named only where the DNA matches it firmly. For some rows the clone size is stated as once, few or many, or as a class when expanded; others skip it.

D: TRBD1; size: -; V: TRBV28; J: TRBJ1-6; length: 14; DNA: TGTGCCAGCAGGCGGGGACAGCCGTATTCACCCCTCCACTTT; CDR3: CASRRGQPYSPLHF
D: TRBD1; size: -; V: TRBV10-3; J: TRBJ1-1; length: 16; DNA: TGTGCCATCAGTGGCCGGGACAGGGGCCCGAACACTGAAGCTTTCTTT; CDR3: CAISGRDRGPNTEAFF
D: -; size: -; V: TRBV19; J: TRBJ2-7; length: 13; DNA: TGTGCCAGTATCATCACAGGTAGGGCCGAGCAGTACTTC; CDR3: CASIITGRAEQYF
D: TRBD2; size: -; V: TRBV5-1; J: TRBJ2-1; length: 17; DNA: TGCGCCAGCGGGCAAGGGACTAGCGGGGGACCCTACAATGAGCAGTTCTTC; CDR3: CASGQGTSGGPYNEQFF
D: TRBD1; size: -; V: TRBV19; J: TRBJ1-6; length: 14; DNA: TGTGCCAGTAGTACTCCAGGGGGACGGGCACCCCTCCACTTT; CDR3: CASSTPGGRAPLHF
D: -; size: -; V: TRBV14; J: TRBJ2-7; length: 12; DNA: TGTGCCAGCAGCCAAGTTGGGGCGTGGCAGTACTTC; CDR3: CASSQVGAWQYF
D: TRBD1; size: -; V: TRBV6-6; J: TRBJ2-3; length: 14; DNA: TGTGCCAGCAGCCTGACAGGGGTCCAGGATACGCAGTATTTT; CDR3: CASSLTGVQDTQYF
D: -; size: -; V: TRBV6-6; J: TRBJ2-1; length: 14; DNA: TGTGCCAGCAGTTACGAGGGAGTCTACAATGAGCAGTTCTTC; CDR3: CASSYEGVYNEQFF
D: -; size: -; V: TRBV12-3/TRBV12-4; J: TRBJ1-2; length: 13; DNA: TGTGCCAGTTCCTGGGCAGGGCGGGAAGGCTACACCTTC; CDR3: CASSWAGREGYTF
D: -; size: -; V: TRBV2; J: TRBJ2-3; length: 12; DNA: TGTGCCCGCAAGGGGATAACAGATACGCAGTATTTT; CDR3: CARKGITDTQYF
D: -; size: -; V: TRBV5-1; J: TRBJ1-1; length: 15; DNA: TGCGCCAGCAGCCCGATGGACAGCCTGAACACTGAAGCTTTCTTT; CDR3: CASSPMDSLNTEAFF
D: -; size: -; V: TRBV3-1/TRBV3-2; J: TRBJ1-3; length: 15; DNA: TGTGCCAGCAGCCAAGGGGCAGGGTCTGGAAACACCATATATTTT; CDR3: CASSQGAGSGNTIYF
D: TRBD2; size: -; V: TRBV29-1; J: TRBJ2-3; length: 18; DNA: TGCAGCGTTTTAGGACTAGCGGGGCGCTTAAAAGACACAGATACGCAGTATTTT; CDR3: CSVLGLAGRLKDTDTQYF
D: TRBD1; size: -; V: TRBV15; J: TRBJ2-4; length: 19; DNA: TGTGCCACCAGCAGAGAAACAGGGGCATACCCTTCAGCCAAAAACATTCAGTACTTC; CDR3: CATSRETGAYPSAKNIQYF
D: -; size: -; V: TRBV28; J: TRBJ1-2; length: 13; DNA: TGTGCCAGCAGGCGGGGGCACTGGACCGGCTACACCTTC; CDR3: CASRRGHWTGYTF
D: TRBD1; size: -; V: TRBV28; J: TRBJ1-1; length: 13; DNA: TGTGCCAGCAACCAGGGGGCAGGCACTGAAGCTTTCTTT; CDR3: CASNQGAGTEAFF
D: -; size: -; V: TRBV9; J: TRBJ1-3; length: 15; DNA: TGTGCCAGCAGCGTCGCACACAGCTCTGGAAACACCATATATTTT; CDR3: CASSVAHSSGNTIYF
D: -; size: -; V: TRBV3-1/TRBV3-2; J: TRBJ1-3; length: 14; DNA: TGTGCCAGCAGCCCGGGGGGCGGTGGAAACACCATATATTTT; CDR3: CASSPGGGGNTIYF
D: -; size: -; V: TRBV10-1; J: TRBJ2-1; length: 14; DNA: TGCGCCAGCTCCAGCGGATCTCGTTTTTGGGAGCAGTTCTTC; CDR3: CASSSGSRFWEQFF
D: -; size: few; V: TRBV18; J: TRBJ1-5; length: 15; DNA: TGTGCCAGCTCACCGACAGGACAAAGCAATCAGCCCCAGCATTTT; CDR3: CASSPTGQSNQPQHF
D: -; size: -; V: TRBV19; J: TRBJ1-5; length: 15; DNA: TGTGCCAGTAGTCGGACAACGCCTAGCAATCAGCCCCAGCATTTT; CDR3: CASSRTTPSNQPQHF
D: -; size: once; V: TRBV7-2; J: TRBJ2-2; length: 17; DNA: TGTGCCAGCAGCTTAGCTGTCAGCTCTGGGGCGGCCGGGGAGCTGTTTTTT; CDR3: CASSLAVSSGAAGELFF
D: TRBD2; size: -; V: TRBV5-1; J: TRBJ2-1; length: 14; DNA: TGCGCCAGCACTCTAGCGGGGCGCTACAATGAGCAGTTCTTC; CDR3: CASTLAGRYNEQFF
D: TRBD1; size: -; V: TRBV28; J: TRBJ2-1; length: 14; DNA: TGTGCCAGCAGGACCGGGACAGCCTTAAATGAGCAGTTCTTC; CDR3: CASRTGTALNEQFF
D: TRBD2; size: -; V: TRBV5-4; J: TRBJ2-7; length: 17; DNA: TGTGCCAGCAGTTACAAGTCGGTCCAGCGGGGGTTTGACGAGCAGTACTTC; CDR3: CASSYKSVQRGFDEQYF
D: TRBD1; size: -; V: TRBV6-2/TRBV6-3; J: TRBJ2-7; length: 17; DNA: TGTGCCAGCAGTTACATCTCTCGGGGACAGCGAACCTACGAGCAGTACTTC; CDR3: CASSYISRGQRTYEQYF
D: TRBD2; size: -; V: TRBV18; J: TRBJ2-5; length: 15; DNA: TGTGCCAGCTCACCCCTAGCGGGGATTCAAGAGACCCAGTACTTC; CDR3: CASSPLAGIQETQYF
D: -; size: once; V: TRBV7-9; J: TRBJ1-2; length: 12; DNA: TGTGCCAGCAACATGCCCGTCAGGGGCTACACCTTC; CDR3: CASNMPVRGYTF
D: -; size: -; V: TRBV18; J: TRBJ1-2; length: 15; DNA: TGTGCCAGCTCGCGCACTCGAGGAGAGGACTATGGCTACACCTTC; CDR3: CASSRTRGEDYGYTF
D: TRBD1; size: -; V: TRBV10-3; J: TRBJ2-7; length: 13; DNA: TGTGCCATCAGTCTCGACAGGGGGCGCGAGCAGTACTTC; CDR3: CAISLDRGREQYF
D: -; size: -; V: TRBV5-8; J: TRBJ1-2; length: 13; DNA: TGTGCCAGCAGCTTCGACAGTAACTATGGCTACACCTTC; CDR3: CASSFDSNYGYTF
D: -; size: -; V: TRBV25-1; J: TRBJ1-1; length: 13; DNA: TGTGCCAGCAGGACTCTAAGTAACACTGAAGCTTTCTTT; CDR3: CASRTLSNTEAFF
D: -; size: -; V: TRBV6-5; J: TRBJ1-1; length: 12; DNA: TGTGCCAGCAGTCTGCCCGGGACAAAGGCTTTCTTT; CDR3: CASSLPGTKAFF
D: TRBD2; size: -; V: TRBV15; J: TRBJ2-3; length: 12; DNA: TGTGCCACCAGCGGGGAGGGGGATACGCAGTATTTT; CDR3: CATSGEGDTQYF
D: -; size: -; V: TRBV4-1; J: TRBJ2-7; length: 12; DNA: TGCGCCAGCAGCCCAACTAGGAACGAGCAGTACTTC; CDR3: CASSPTRNEQYF
D: -; size: -; V: TRBV19; J: TRBJ1-2; length: 15; DNA: TGTGCCAGTAGTGTCCCCGGGACAAGGGATCTTGGCTACACCTTC; CDR3: CASSVPGTRDLGYTF
D: TRBD2; size: -; V: TRBV5-1; J: TRBJ2-7; length: 16; DNA: TGCGCCAGCAGGTCCGGGACTAGCGGGGGCCCGGGCGAGCAGTACTTC; CDR3: CASRSGTSGGPGEQYF
D: TRBD1; size: -; V: TRBV27; J: TRBJ1-2; length: 14; DNA: TGTGCCAGCAGTCCCAGGACAGGGGCCTATGGCTACACCTTC; CDR3: CASSPRTGAYGYTF
D: -; size: -; V: TRBV29-1; J: TRBJ1-4; length: 14; DNA: TGCAGCGCTACCCGATCCAGTTATAATGAAAAACTGTTTTTT; CDR3: CSATRSSYNEKLFF
D: -; size: -; V: TRBV12-3/TRBV12-4; J: TRBJ1-2; length: 12; DNA: TGTGCCAGCAGTTACCCAGGCTATGGCTACACCTTC; CDR3: CASSYPGYGYTF